The TCR beta chain described here comes from a study of blood T cell repertoires in COVID-19. Libraries were prepared by immunoSEQ multiplex PCR; TCRdb keeps only in-frame clonotypes and omits some of them. The repertoire consists of over 200,000 clones, with 87% occurring once and the leading ten covering about a tenth. Germline V gene lookup returns CDR1 WNHNN and CDR2 SYGVQD (reference sequence). Trimming cost V 10 bases and J 1 base; bases outside gene matches: 6. This CDR3 contains 13 residues. Which cohort a participant joined came from the clinical history participants gave. This chain uses TRBV10-1 with TRBJ1-1, with TRBD1 identical over 7 bases. This receptor was identified in a man between 18 and 35 years old with acute COVID-19. The sequenced material came from PBMCs or T cells enriched from blood (not recorded which). The chain's CDR3 is CATKQGPNTEAFF. As DNA, the CDR3 is TGCGCCACTAAACAGGGGCCGAACACTGAAGCTTTCTTT.